These T cell receptor beta chains were read from a single sample in a study of CD8 T cells in Susac syndrome. TCRdb re-analysed the immunoSEQ multiplex PCR reads in MiXCR, keeping a single row per CDR3 protein. Of more than 100,000 distinct CDR3 sequences in the sample, more than 90% were seen once. The sequencing input was CD4+ T cells from PBMCs. The source is a human donor in good health. Each CDR3 is given with its conserved first and last residue. The D gene is left open where the match is weak. Expanded clones get a size class; other rows say once, few or many, or leave the size out.

14 TRBJ1-1 . TRBV6-6 . CASSRGNLNTEAFF TGTGCCAGCAGCCGCGGGAACCTGAACACTGAAGCTTTCTTT
14 TRBJ2-2 . TRBV19 . CASSITANTGELFF TGTGCCAGTAGTATAACGGCGAACACCGGGGAGCTGTTTTTT
12 TRBJ2-3 . TRBV7-9 few CASSSNTDTQYF TGTGCCAGCTCGTCGAACACAGATACGCAGTATTTT
16 TRBJ2-7 TRBD2 TRBV5-6 . CASSLEGGRFPYEQYF TGTGCCAGCAGCTTGGAGGGCGGGAGGTTTCCCTACGAGCAGTACTTC
15 TRBJ1-5 TRBD1 TRBV27 . CASSFSTGRNQPQHF TGTGCCAGCAGTTTTTCGACAGGGCGCAATCAGCCCCAGCATTTT
14 TRBJ2-1 . TRBV7-9 . CASSLGGAANEQFF TGTGCCAGCAGCTTAGGGGGGGCGGCCAATGAGCAGTTCTTC
13 TRBJ1-2 TRBD1 TRBV25-1 . CASSEGTVYGYTF TGTGCCAGCAGTGAAGGGACAGTCTATGGCTACACCTTC
14 TRBJ2-5 TRBD1 TRBV10-3 . CAISRQTGEETQYF TGTGCCATCAGCCGCCAGACAGGGGAGGAGACCCAGTACTTC
12 TRBJ2-5 . TRBV28 . CASSLYKETQYF TGTGCCAGCAGTCTATATAAGGAGACCCAGTACTTC
13 TRBJ2-5 . TRBV24-1 . CATSDQGTQTQYF TGTGCCACCAGTGATCAGGGGACTCAGACCCAGTACTTC
14 TRBJ2-7 TRBD2 TRBV9 once CASSRGGIGYEQYF TGTGCCAGCAGCCGGGGGGGGATCGGATACGAGCAGTACTTC
14 TRBJ1-1 . TRBV29-1 . CSVVGEAGGGEAFF TGCAGCGTTGTCGGGGAAGCGGGAGGTGGGGAAGCTTTCTTT
15 TRBJ2-3 TRBD1 TRBV28 . CASSLHGQGTDTQYF TGTGCCAGCAGTTTACACGGACAGGGCACAGATACGCAGTATTTT
14 TRBJ2-3 . TRBV4-1 . CASSQAHPTDTQYF TGCGCCAGCAGCCAAGCTCACCCCACAGATACGCAGTATTTT
14 TRBJ1-5 . TRBV7-8 . CASSFTGGGQPQHF TGTGCCAGCAGCTTTACAGGAGGGGGTCAGCCCCAGCATTTT
13 TRBJ2-1 TRBD1 TRBV15 . CATSRDRDIEQFF TGTGCCACCAGCAGGGACAGGGACATTGAGCAGTTCTTC
16 TRBJ2-2 TRBD2 TRBV2 once CASSGLAGVFGGELFF TGTGCCAGCAGTGGACTAGCGGGAGTCTTTGGCGGGGAGCTGTTTTTT
13 TRBJ2-2 . TRBV24-1 . CATSALGTGELFF TGTGCCACCAGTGCCCTTGGGACCGGGGAGCTGTTTTTT
13 TRBJ1-1 . TRBV13 few CASSFDLNTEAFF TGTGCCAGCAGCTTTGACTTGAACACTGAAGCTTTCTTT
12 TRBJ1-5 TRBD1 TRBV29-1 . CSATTGEATQHF TGCAGCGCCACGACAGGGGAAGCAACCCAGCATTTT
13 TRBJ1-1 . TRBV3-1 . CASSQLKNTEAFF TGTGCCAGCAGCCAGTTGAAGAACACTGAAGCTTTCTTT
16 TRBJ2-5 TRBD2 TRBV5-1 . CASIPGVAGTQETQYF TGCGCCAGCATCCCCGGGGTAGCGGGGACCCAAGAGACCCAGTACTTC
13 TRBJ2-1 . TRBV18 . CASSPGQSNEQFF TGTGCCAGCTCACCGGGCCAGTCCAATGAGCAGTTCTTC
13 TRBJ2-5 . TRBV29-1 . CSVVPPSQETQYF TGCAGCGTGGTCCCCCCATCGCAAGAGACCCAGTACTTC
13 TRBJ2-1 . TRBV29-1 . CSHNGAGSNEQFF TGCAGCCATAACGGAGCAGGGAGCAATGAGCAGTTCTTC
14 TRBJ2-7 . TRBV9 . CASSRDSRTYEQYF TGTGCCAGTAGTCGGGACTCCCGAACCTACGAGCAGTACTTC
13 TRBJ2-4 . TRBV6-5 . CASSGSAKNIQYF TGTGCCAGCAGCGGGTCAGCCAAAAACATTCAGTACTTC
17 TRBJ2-3 TRBD2 TRBV5-1 . CASSTRGGMAVTDTQYF TGCGCCAGCAGCACCCGGGGAGGGATGGCGGTCACAGATACGCAGTATTTT
13 TRBJ2-7 . TRBV28 . CASSTGPPYEQYF TGTGCCAGCAGTACAGGGCCCCCCTACGAGCAGTACTTC
14 TRBJ1-2 . TRBV7-9 . CASSLVGVPGGYTF TGTGCCAGCAGCTTAGTAGGCGTCCCGGGGGGCTACACCTTC
13 TRBJ2-5 . TRBV10-3 . CAISTGPQETQYF TGTGCCATCAGTACAGGACCCCAAGAGACCCAGTACTTC
14 TRBJ2-1 . TRBV29-1 . CSVDSRGPYNEQFF TGCAGCGTTGATTCGCGCGGACCTTACAATGAGCAGTTCTTC
15 TRBJ2-5 TRBD1 TRBV7-9 . CASSLRTGEAETQYF TGTGCCAGCAGCCTGAGGACAGGGGAAGCAGAGACCCAGTACTTC
11 TRBJ2-5 TRBD2 TRBV27 . CASRDPGGQYF TGTGCCAGCAGGGACCCGGGAGGCCAGTACTTC
14 TRBJ2-5 . TRBV4-2 . CASSQDRRGETQYF TGTGCCAGCAGCCAAGATAGGCGTGGGGAGACCCAGTACTTC